Below are 6 T cell receptor beta chains sequenced from a single sample in a study of chemoradiotherapy in HPV16-positive cancers. Only in-frame clones appear in the TCRdb table, and some are missing; sequencing was by immunoSEQ multiplex PCR. The sample lists about 68,000 clones; 88% were seen once. The sequencing used blood, collected from a patient who underwent chemoradiotherapy. Receptors were obtained from a human donor with HPV-associated anogenital cancer.

This clone has just a few counts. CDR3 region: CASRAGSSYEQYF. The CDR3 DNA sequence: TGTGCCAGCCGAGCAGGGAGCTCCTACGAGCAGTACTTC. This sequence joins TRBV11-2 and TRBJ2-7; either TRBD1 or TRBD2 may fit D (5 bases each). Germline CDR1 SGHAT, CDR2 FQNNGV. There are 13 residues in the CDR3. The V end lost 8 bases, the J end lost 0 bases, and 11 bases lay between the germline ends.

The chain is built from TRBV27 and TRBJ2-5; 11 bases map to TRBD1. Unmatched junction bases numbered 9, after V lost 5 bases and J lost 4 bases. The length of the CDR3 is 16 residues. The germline V gene encodes CDR1 MNHEY and CDR2 SMNVEV (reference sequence). The CDR3 nucleotides are TGTGCCAGCAGTCCCTCAGGGACAGGGGGGGGAGAGACCCAGTACTTC. Translated: CASSPSGTGGGETQYF.

This clone has only a few counts. The V and J genes are TRBV7-9 and TRBJ1-2; perhaps TRBD1 as D (6 bases). V lost 5 bases and J lost 4, with 14 bases in between. Germline assignment: CDR1 SEHNR and CDR2 FQNEAQ (reference sequence). This CDR3 has 14 residues. CDR3 sequence (DNA): TGTGCCAGCAGCCGTACAGGGAGCGGCTATGGCTACACCTTC. Translation gives CASSRTGSGYGYTF. Variable domain in full (rest from reference TRBV7-9 and TRBJ1-2): DTGVSQNPRHKITKRGQNVTFRCDPISEHNRLYWYRQTLGQGPEFLTYFQNEAQLEKSRLLSDRFSAERPKGSFSTLEIQRTEQGDSAMYLCASSRTGSGYGYTFGSGTRLTVV.

The chain recombines TRBV27 with TRBJ1-6; the D is unclear. CDR3 size: 15 residues. Looked up from germline, CDR1 is MNHEY and CDR2 is SMNVEV (reference sequence). Trimming cost V 0 bases and J 4 bases, with 7 bases left between them. CDR3 coding DNA: TGTGCCAGCAGTTTATCGGGCGGATATAATTCACCCCTCCACTTT. Protein product: CASSLSGGYNSPLHF.

V is TRBV11-1 and J is TRBJ2-2, with a possible D match to TRBD1 (7 bases). CDR1 is SGHAT and CDR2 is FQDESV in the germline V gene (reference sequence). The V end lost 5 bases, the J end lost 7 bases, and 17 bases lay between the germline ends. The CDR3 totals 15 residues. DNA for the CDR3: TGTGCCAGCAGCCCCCTGTCAGGGGGAGGCGGGGAGCTGTTTTTT. This codes for CASSPLSGGGGELFF.

The chain combines TRBV2 with TRBJ1-1, with D possibly matching TRBD1 (5 bases). CDR3 length: 18 amino acids. Germline V lookup: CDR1 SNHLY, CDR2 FYNNEI. Trimming stripped 1 base from V and 4 bases from J, with 22 bases between. The CDR3 nucleotides read TGTGCCAGCAGTGAAGAGGGTTTGGTGGGGGGATTAATCACTGAAGCTTTCTTT. This gives the protein CASSEEGLVGGLITEAFF.